The next 2 T cell receptor beta chains were all read from a single sample in a study of OX40 agonist ivuxolimab in advanced cancers. TCRdb's table, derived via immunoSEQ multiplex PCR, lists solely in-frame clones and lacks some. The sample lists almost 85,000 clones, 89% occurring once. The sequences come from CD4+ or CD8+ T cells sorted from blood, collected in a trial of the OX40 agonist ivuxolimab. The receptors shown here come from an adult with an advanced solid tumor such as melanoma, head and neck, liver or kidney cancer.

V is TRBV28 and J is TRBJ1-1; D unresolved. Trimming left V 5 bases short and J 10 bases short, with 20 bases between. Germline loops: CDR1 MDHEN, CDR2 SYDVKM. This CDR3 is 14 amino acids long. The CDR3 DNA reads as TGTGCCAGCAGTAGTCGTTTGAGGGTTGTTCGAGCTTTCTTT. It codes for CASSSRLRVVRAFF.

The gene calls are TRBV6-1 and TRBJ2-7; 8 bases are shared with TRBD1. The CDR3 is 15 amino acids. After removal of 8 bases from V and 1 base from J, the junction contained 10 bases not matched to a gene. Germline CDR1 MNHNS, CDR2 SASEGT. The CDR3 DNA follows: TGTGCCAGCGAGCTACGGACAGGGATGTCCTACGAGCAGTACGTC. Protein sequence: CASELRTGMSYEQYV.